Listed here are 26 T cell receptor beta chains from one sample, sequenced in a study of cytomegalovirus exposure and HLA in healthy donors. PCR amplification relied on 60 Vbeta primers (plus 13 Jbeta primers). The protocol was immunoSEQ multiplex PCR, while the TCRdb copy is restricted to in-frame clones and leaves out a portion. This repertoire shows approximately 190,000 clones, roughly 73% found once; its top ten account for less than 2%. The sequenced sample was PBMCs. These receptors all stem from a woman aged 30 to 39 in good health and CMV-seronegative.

The CDR3 nucleotides read TGCGCCAGCAGCTTGGCCGGGTTAGCGGCTTACAATGAGCAGTTCTTC. The encoded protein is CASSLAGLAAYNEQFF. The V gene is TRBV5-1, the J gene TRBJ2-1, with D possibly matching TRBD2 (6 bases). The CDR3 totals 16 residues. Germline loops: CDR1 SGHRS, CDR2 YFSETQ. The V and J ends lost 0 bases and 4 bases respectively, with 14 bases between them. Variable domain in full (rest from reference TRBV5-1 and TRBJ2-1): KAGVTQTPRYLIKTRGQQVTLSCSPISGHRSVSWYQQTPGQGLQFLFEYFSETQRNKGNFPGRFSGRQFSNSRSEMNVSTLELGDSALYLCASSLAGLAAYNEQFFGPGTRLTVL.

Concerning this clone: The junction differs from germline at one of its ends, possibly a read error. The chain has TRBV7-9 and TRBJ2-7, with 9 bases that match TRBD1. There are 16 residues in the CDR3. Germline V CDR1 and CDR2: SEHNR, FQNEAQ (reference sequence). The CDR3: CSSSSTSTGTGYEQYF. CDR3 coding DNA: TGTTCCAGCAGCTCCACCTCCACCGGGACAGGGTACGAGCAGTACTTC.

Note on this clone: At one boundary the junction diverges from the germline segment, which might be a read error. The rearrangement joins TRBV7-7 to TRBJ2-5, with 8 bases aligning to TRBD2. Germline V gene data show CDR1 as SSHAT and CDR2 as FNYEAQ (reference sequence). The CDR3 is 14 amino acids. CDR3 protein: CASSRGGAEETQYF. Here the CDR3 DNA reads TGTGCTAGCAGCCGGGGGGGGGCCGAAGAGACCCAGTACTTC.

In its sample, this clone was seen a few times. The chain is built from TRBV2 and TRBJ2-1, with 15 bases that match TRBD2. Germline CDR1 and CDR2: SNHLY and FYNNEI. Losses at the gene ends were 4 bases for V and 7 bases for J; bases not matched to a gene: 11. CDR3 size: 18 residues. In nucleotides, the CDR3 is TGTGCCAGCAGTGGGTACAGGACTAGCGGGGGGGCCTTGAATGAGCAGTTCTTC. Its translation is CASSGYRTSGGALNEQFF.

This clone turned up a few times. The CDR3 DNA sequence: TGCGCCAGCAGCCAAGAGTTCACAGGGAACTATGGCTACACCTTC. It translates to CASSQEFTGNYGYTF. The V and J genes are TRBV4-3 and TRBJ1-2, with D tentatively TRBD1 (6 bases). V was shortened by 0 bases and J by 2 bases, with 10 bases between the two germline ends. Looked up from germline, CDR1 is LGHNA and CDR2 is YSLEER. There are 15 residues in the CDR3.

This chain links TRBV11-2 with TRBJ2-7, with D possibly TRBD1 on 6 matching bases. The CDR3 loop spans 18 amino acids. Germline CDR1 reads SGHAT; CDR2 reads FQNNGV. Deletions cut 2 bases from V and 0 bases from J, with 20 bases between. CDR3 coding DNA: TGTGCCAGCAGCTTACGCCCTACGGCGAGGGGGAGCTCCTACGAGCAGTACTTC. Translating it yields CASSLRPTARGSSYEQYF.

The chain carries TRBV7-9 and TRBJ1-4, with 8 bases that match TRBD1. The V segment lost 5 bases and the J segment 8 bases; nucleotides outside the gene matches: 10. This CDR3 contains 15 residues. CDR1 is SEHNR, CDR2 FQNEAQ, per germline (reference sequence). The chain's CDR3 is CASSRFGQGQEKLFF. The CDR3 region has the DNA TGTGCCAGCAGCCGATTCGGACAGGGACAGGAAAAACTGTTTTTT.

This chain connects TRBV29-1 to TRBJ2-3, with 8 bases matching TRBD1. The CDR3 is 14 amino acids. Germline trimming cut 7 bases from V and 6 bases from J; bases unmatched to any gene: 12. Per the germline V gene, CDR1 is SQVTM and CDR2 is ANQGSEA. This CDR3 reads CSATPTTGADTQYF. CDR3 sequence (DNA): TGCAGCGCAACCCCAACGACAGGGGCCGATACGCAGTATTTT.

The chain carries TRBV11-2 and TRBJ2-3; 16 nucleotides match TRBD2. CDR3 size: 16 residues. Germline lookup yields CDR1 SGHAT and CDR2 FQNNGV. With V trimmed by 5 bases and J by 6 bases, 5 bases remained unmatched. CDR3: CASSRAGLAGGDTQYF. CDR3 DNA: TGTGCCAGCAGCCGGGCGGGACTAGCGGGAGGGGATACGCAGTATTTT. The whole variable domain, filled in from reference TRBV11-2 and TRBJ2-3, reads EAGVAQSPRYKIIEKRQSVAFWCNPISGHATLYWYQQILGQGPKLLIQFQNNGVVDDSQLPKDRFSAERLKGVDSTLKIQPAKLEDSAVYLCASSRAGLAGGDTQYFGPGTRLTVL.

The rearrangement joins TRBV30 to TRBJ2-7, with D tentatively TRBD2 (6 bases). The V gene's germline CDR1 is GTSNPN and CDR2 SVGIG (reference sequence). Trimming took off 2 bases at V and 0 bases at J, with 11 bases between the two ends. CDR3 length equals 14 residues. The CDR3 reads CAWSHGRSSYEQYF. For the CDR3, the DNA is TGTGCCTGGAGTCATGGGAGGAGCTCCTACGAGCAGTACTTC.

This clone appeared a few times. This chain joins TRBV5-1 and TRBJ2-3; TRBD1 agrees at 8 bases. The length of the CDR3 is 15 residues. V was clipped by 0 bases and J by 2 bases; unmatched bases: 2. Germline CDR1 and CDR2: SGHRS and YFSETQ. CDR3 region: CASSLVDRDTDTQYF. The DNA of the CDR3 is TGCGCCAGCAGCTTGGTGGACAGGGACACAGATACGCAGTATTTT. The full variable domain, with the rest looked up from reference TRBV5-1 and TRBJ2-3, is KAGVTQTPRYLIKTRGQQVTLSCSPISGHRSVSWYQQTPGQGLQFLFEYFSETQRNKGNFPGRFSGRQFSNSRSEMNVSTLELGDSALYLCASSLVDRDTDTQYFGPGTRLTVL.

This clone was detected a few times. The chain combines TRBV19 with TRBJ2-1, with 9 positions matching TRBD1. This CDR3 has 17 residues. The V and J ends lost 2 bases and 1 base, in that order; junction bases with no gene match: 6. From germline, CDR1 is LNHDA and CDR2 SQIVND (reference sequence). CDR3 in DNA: TGTGCCAGTAGTATAAGTACAGGGGGCGGGTCCTACAATGAGCAGTTCTTC. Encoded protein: CASSISTGGGSYNEQFF.

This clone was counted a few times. CDR3 sequence reads: CASSKWMRAGGGQPQHF. Written as DNA, the CDR3 is TGTGCCAGTAGTAAATGGATGCGGGCAGGCGGCGGTCAGCCCCAGCATTTT. The chain uses TRBV19 and TRBJ1-5; D remains ambiguous. CDR1 and CDR2 from the germline V gene are LNHDA and SQIVND (reference sequence). The V end lost 4 bases, the J end lost 6 bases, and 22 bases lay between the germline ends. CDR3 size: 17 residues.

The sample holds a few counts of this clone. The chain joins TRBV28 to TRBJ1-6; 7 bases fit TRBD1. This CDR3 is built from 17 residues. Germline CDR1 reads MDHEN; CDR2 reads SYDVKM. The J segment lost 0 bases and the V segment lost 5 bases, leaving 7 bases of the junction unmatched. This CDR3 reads CASSRQGLSSYNSPLHF. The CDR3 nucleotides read TGTGCCAGCAGTCGACAGGGTCTGAGCTCCTATAATTCACCCCTCCACTTT.

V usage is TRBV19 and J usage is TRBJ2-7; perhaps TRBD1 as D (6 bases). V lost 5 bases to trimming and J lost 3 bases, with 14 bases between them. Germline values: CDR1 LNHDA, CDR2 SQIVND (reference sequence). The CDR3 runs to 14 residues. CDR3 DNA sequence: TGTGCCAGTAGTCCCCGGGACACATTCTACGAGCAGTACTTC. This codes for CASSPRDTFYEQYF.

The DNA of the CDR3 is TGCGCCAGCAGCCCTGGGACTAGCGGGAGACAAGAGACCCAGTACTTC. Translated: CASSPGTSGRQETQYF. V usage is TRBV5-1 and J usage is TRBJ2-5, with 14 bases fitting TRBD2. Germline assignment: CDR1 SGHRS and CDR2 YFSETQ. The CDR3 loop spans 16 amino acids. V shed 4 bases, J shed 2 bases, and the junction held 4 bases outside the gene matches.

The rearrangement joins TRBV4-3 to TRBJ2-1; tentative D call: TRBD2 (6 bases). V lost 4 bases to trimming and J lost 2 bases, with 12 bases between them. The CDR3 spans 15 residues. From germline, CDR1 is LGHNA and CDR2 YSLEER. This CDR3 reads CASSRRRAAYNEQFF. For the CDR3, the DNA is TGCGCCAGCAGCCGACGGAGGGCGGCCTACAATGAGCAGTTCTTC.

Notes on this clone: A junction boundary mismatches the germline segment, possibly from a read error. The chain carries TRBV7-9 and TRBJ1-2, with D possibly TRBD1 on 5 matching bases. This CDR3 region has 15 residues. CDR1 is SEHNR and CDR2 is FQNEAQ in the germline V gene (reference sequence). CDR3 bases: TGTGCCAGCAGCTTAATTTTTAGGGGAGGCTATGACTACACCTTC. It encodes CASSLIFRGGYDYTF.

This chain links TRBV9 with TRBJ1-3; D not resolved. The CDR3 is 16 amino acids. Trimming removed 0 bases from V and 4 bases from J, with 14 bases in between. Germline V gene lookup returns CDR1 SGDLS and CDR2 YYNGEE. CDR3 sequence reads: CASSVEVTRSGNTIYF. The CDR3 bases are TGTGCCAGCAGCGTAGAAGTGACTCGGTCCGGAAACACCATATATTTT.

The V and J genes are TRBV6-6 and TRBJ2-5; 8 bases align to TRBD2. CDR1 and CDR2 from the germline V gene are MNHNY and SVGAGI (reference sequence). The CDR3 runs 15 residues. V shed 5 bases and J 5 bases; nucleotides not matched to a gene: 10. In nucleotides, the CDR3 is TGTGCCAGCAGTGTCGGGGGGGTCCGTACGGAGACCCAGTACTTC. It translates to CASSVGGVRTETQYF.

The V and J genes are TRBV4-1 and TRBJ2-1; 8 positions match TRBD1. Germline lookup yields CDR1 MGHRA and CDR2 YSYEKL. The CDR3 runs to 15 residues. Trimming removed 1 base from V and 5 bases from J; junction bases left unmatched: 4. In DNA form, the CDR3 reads TGCGCCAGCAGCCAAGTAGGGGACAGGAACAATGAGCAGTTCTTC. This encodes CASSQVGDRNNEQFF.

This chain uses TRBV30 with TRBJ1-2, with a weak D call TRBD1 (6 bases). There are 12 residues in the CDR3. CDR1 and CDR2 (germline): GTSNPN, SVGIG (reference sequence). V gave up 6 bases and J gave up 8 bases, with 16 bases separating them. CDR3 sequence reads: CACSSQGLGYTF. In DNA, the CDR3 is TGTGCCTGCTCTTCACAGGGTTTGGGCTACACCTTC.

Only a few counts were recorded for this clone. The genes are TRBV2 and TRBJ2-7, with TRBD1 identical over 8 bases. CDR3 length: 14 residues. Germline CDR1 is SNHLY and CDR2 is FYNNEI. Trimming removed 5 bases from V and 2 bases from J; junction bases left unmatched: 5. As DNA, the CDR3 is TGTGCCAGCAGTCCGAGGACAGGGCCCTACGAGCAGTACTTC. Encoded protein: CASSPRTGPYEQYF.

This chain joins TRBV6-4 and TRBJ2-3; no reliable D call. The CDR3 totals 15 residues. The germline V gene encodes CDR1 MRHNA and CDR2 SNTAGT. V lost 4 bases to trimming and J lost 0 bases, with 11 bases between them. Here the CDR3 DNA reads TGTGCCAGCAGTGGTGTTGCGAGCAGCACAGATACGCAGTATTTT. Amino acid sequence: CASSGVASSTDTQYF.

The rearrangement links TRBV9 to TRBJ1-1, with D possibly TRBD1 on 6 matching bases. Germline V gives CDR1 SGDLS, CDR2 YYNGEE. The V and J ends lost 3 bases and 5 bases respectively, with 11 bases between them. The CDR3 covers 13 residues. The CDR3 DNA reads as TGTGCCAGCAGCGGAAACAGGGTTACTGAAGCTTTCTTT. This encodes CASSGNRVTEAFF.

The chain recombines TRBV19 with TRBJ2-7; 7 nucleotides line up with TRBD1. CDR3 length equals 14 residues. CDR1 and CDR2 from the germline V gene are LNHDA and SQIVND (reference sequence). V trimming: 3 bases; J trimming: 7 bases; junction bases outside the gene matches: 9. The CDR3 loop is CASSMRLTGVEQYF. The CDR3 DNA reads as TGTGCCAGTAGTATGAGACTCACAGGGGTAGAGCAGTACTTC.